This is a list of T cell receptor beta chains from one sample in a study of tumor and adjacent non-tumor tissue in lung cancer. TCRdb reprocessed the multiplex PCR reads via MiXCR and lists one record per CDR3 protein. The repertoire holds approximately 100,000 distinct CDR3 sequences, with 75% as singletons. The sequenced sample was lung tumor tissue. The receptor set was obtained from a woman aged 60 to 75 with non-small cell lung cancer. The CDR3 runs from the conserved cysteine through the conserved F or W. The order of the fields is D gene, V gene, J gene, clone size, CDR3 protein, CDR3 DNA. D genes are given only for firm matches. Rows may omit the clone size; those that give it use once, few, many or a size class.

NA,TRBV6-2/TRBV6-3,TRBJ2-1,many,CASSYPFRGSSYNEQFF,TGTGCCAGCAGTTACCCGTTCCGGGGGAGCTCCTACAATGAGCAGTTCTTC
TRBD2,TRBV4-3,TRBJ2-2,NA,CTNSQGPAGNTGELLF,TGCACCAACAGCCAAGGGCCAGCGGGAAACACCGGTGAGCTGTTATTT
TRBD1,TRBV11-3,TRBJ2-7,NA,CASSLDGTGSYEHYF,TGTGCTAGTAGCTTAGACGGGACAGGTTCCTACGAGCATTACTTC
NA,TRBV6-2/TRBV6-3,TRBJ2-7,NA,CASGYPGTPVRYEQYF,TGTGCCAGCGGTTATCCCGGGACACCGGTGCGATACGAGCAGTACTTC
TRBD2,TRBV7-2,TRBJ2-1,NA,CISSSGTSGGNEQFF,TGTATCAGCAGCTCCGGGACTAGCGGCGGGAATGAGCAGTTCTTC
NA,TRBV19,TRBJ1-3,once,CASSPPGTFSGNTIYF,TGTGCCAGTAGTCCACCGGGGACCTTCTCTGGAAACACCATATATTTT
TRBD1,TRBV10-1,TRBJ2-3,NA,CASSELEGAQADTQYF,TGCGCCAGCAGTGAGCTAGAGGGGGCCCAAGCCGATACGCAGTATTTT
NA,TRBV28,TRBJ2-1,NA,CASLGGQWGNVQFF,TGTGCCAGCCTTGGAGGTCAGTGGGGTAATGTGCAGTTCTTC
NA,TRBV6-2/TRBV6-3,TRBJ1-5,NA,CVSSPSNYRSPNQPQHF,TGTGTCAGCAGCCCATCGAACTACAGGTCTCCGAATCAACCCCAGCATTTT
TRBD2,TRBV12-3/TRBV12-4,TRBJ2-1,NA,CASSLGPTSGAVGGYIEQFF,TGTGCCAGCAGTCTGGGTCCCACTAGCGGGGCTGTCGGGGGTTACATTGAGCAGTTCTTC
TRBD2,TRBV11-2,TRBJ2-7,once,CPSSLTSGWAYYEQYF,TGTCCCAGCAGCTTGACTAGCGGGTGGGCGTACTACGAGCAGTACTTC
NA,TRBV2,TRBJ2-5,NA,CASSESRSKQETQYF,TGTGCCAGCAGTGAATCGAGGAGTAAGCAAGAGACCCAGTACTTC
TRBD1,TRBV28,TRBJ2-7,many,CASSLGTGRGLGQYF,TGTGCCAGCAGTCTAGGGACAGGGAGGGGGTTGGGGCAGTACTTC